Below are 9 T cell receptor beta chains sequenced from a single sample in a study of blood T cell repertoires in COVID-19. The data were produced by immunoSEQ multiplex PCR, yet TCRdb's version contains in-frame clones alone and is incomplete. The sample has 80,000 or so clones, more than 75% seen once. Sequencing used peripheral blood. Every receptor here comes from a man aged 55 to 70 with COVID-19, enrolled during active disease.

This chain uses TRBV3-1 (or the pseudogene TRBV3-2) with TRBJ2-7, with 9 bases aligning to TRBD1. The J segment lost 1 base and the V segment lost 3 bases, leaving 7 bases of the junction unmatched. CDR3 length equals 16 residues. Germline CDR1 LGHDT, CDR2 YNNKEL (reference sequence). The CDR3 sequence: CASSQDRQGGSYEQYF. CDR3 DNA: TGTGCCAGCAGCCAGGATCGACAGGGGGGTTCCTACGAGCAGTACTTC.

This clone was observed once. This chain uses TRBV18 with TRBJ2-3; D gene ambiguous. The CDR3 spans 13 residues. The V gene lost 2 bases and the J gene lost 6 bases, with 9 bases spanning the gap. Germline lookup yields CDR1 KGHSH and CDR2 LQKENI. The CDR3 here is CASSPMRLDTQYF. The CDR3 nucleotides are TGTGCCAGCTCACCAATGAGGCTGGATACGCAGTATTTT.

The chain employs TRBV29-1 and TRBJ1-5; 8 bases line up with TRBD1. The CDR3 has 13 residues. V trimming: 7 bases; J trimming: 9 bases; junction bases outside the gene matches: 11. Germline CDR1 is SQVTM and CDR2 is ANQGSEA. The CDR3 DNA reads TGCAGCGCCCAGCAGGACAGGGAAGGGCCCCAGCATTTT. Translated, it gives CSAQQDREGPQHF. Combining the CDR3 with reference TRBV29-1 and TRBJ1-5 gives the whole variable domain SAVISQKPSRDICQRGTSLTIQCQVDSQVTMMFWYRQQPGQSLTLIATANQGSEATYESGFVIDKFPISRPNLTFSTLTVSNMSPEDSSIYLCSAQQDREGPQHFGDGTRLSIL.

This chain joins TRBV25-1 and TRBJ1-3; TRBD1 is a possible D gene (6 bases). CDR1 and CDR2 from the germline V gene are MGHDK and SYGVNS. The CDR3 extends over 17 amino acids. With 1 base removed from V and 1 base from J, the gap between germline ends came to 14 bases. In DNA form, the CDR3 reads TGTGCCAGCAGTGAATTGGGGGGGCAGGGATCTGGAAACACCATATATTTT. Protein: CASSELGGQGSGNTIYF.

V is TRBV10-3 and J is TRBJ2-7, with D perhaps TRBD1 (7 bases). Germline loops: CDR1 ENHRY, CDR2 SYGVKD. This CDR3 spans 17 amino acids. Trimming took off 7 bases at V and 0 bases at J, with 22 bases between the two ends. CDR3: CAIMGDLTGAPSYEQYF. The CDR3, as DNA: TGTGCCATCATGGGGGACTTAACAGGGGCTCCCTCCTACGAGCAGTACTTC.

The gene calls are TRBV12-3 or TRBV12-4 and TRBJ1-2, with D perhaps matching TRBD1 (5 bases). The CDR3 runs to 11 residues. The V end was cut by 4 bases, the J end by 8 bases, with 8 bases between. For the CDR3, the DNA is TGTGCCAGCAGTTGGGGGGACGGCTACACCTTC. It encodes CASSWGDGYTF.

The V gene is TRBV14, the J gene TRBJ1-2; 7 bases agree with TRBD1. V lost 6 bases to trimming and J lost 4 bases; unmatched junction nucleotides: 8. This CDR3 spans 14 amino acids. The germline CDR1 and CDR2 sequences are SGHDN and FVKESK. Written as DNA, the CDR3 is TGTGCCAGCAGTTTTACAGGGGAAGGCTATGGCTACACCTTC. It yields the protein CASSFTGEGYGYTF.

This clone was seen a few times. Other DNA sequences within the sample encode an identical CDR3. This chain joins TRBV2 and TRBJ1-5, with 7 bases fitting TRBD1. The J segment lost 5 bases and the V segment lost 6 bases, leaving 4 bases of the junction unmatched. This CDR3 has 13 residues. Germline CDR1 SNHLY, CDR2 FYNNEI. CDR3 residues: CASSFTGDQPQHF. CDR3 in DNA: TGTGCCAGCAGCTTTACAGGGGATCAGCCCCAGCATTTT.

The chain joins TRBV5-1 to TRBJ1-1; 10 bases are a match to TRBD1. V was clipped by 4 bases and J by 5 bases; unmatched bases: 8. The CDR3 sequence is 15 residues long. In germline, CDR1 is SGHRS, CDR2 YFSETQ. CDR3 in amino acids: CASSDPGTGVTEAFF. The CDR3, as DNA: TGCGCCAGCAGCGACCCCGGGACAGGGGTTACTGAAGCTTTCTTT. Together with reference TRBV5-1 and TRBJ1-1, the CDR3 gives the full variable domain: KAGVTQTPRYLIKTRGQQVTLSCSPISGHRSVSWYQQTPGQGLQFLFEYFSETQRNKGNFPGRFSGRQFSNSRSEMNVSTLELGDSALYLCASSDPGTGVTEAFFGQGTRLTVV.